Listed below are T cell receptor beta chains from one sample, sequenced in a study of control samples from healthy donors and cancer patients. Using immunoSEQ multiplex PCR, the repertoire was profiled, and TCRdb retains in-frame clones only, with some absent. The repertoire has fewer than 110,000 clones, 80% to 90% of them found once; the top ten carry about 19%. The sequencing sample was made of PBMCs. Receptor source: a man aged 60-69 years with lung cancer. CDR3s include the opening cysteine and the closing phenylalanine or tryptophan. Fields, in order: CDR3 protein, V gene, J gene.

CASTLRGQGDQPQHF,TRBV6-6,TRBJ1-5
CASSEEQGGTIYMNSPLHF,TRBV6-1,TRBJ1-6
CATSDSRGTEAFF,TRBV24-1,TRBJ1-1
CASSSTTEKTDTQYF,TRBV7-9,TRBJ2-3
CASSLVESATEAFF,TRBV11-3,TRBJ1-1
CASSLGTRIETQYF,TRBV7-9,TRBJ2-5
CASSLGQGTGELFF,TRBV18,TRBJ2-2
CASSLAPSGGIDTQYF,TRBV7-6,TRBJ2-3
CASIGTGTYGYTF,TRBV6-5,TRBJ1-2
CASSRTGQGIASPLHF,TRBV18,TRBJ1-6
CSASDLHYEQYF,TRBV20-1,TRBJ2-7
CASSPAISPGNTIYF,TRBV18,TRBJ1-3
CASSDRGFRTDTQYF,TRBV6-1,TRBJ2-3
CASRAGRSYNSPLHF,TRBV6-6,TRBJ1-6
CASSLQGNQPQHF,TRBV10-2,TRBJ1-5
CASRRTAFEQFF,TRBV27,TRBJ2-1
CASSFKVEGDVTQYF,TRBV7-2,TRBJ2-5
CASSRGRKETQYF,TRBV6-5,TRBJ2-5
CASSEARVGTHQPQHF,TRBV6-1,TRBJ1-5
CASSLETGGYEQFF,TRBV5-1,TRBJ2-1
CASSRRTGAQETQYF,TRBV3-1/TRBV3-2,TRBJ2-5
CASSYSGKLYEQYF,TRBV27,TRBJ2-7
CAWSVIAGFYGYTF,TRBV30,TRBJ1-2
CATSRDLGTVKTQYF,TRBV15,TRBJ2-5
CASKRPSGNTIYF,TRBV6-6,TRBJ1-3
CASSERVSSGPYNEQFF,TRBV10-2,TRBJ2-1
CASSFALNTEAFF,TRBV5-8,TRBJ1-1
CATNLAGGSYNEQFF,TRBV6-5,TRBJ2-1
CASSATGTRATNEKLFF,TRBV11-2,TRBJ1-4
CASSLTGGPEKLFF,TRBV5-6,TRBJ1-4
CASSLVQLNSPLHF,TRBV7-9,TRBJ1-6
CASSHGTVKYF,TRBV3-1/TRBV3-2,TRBJ2-4
CASSLFSAGGGTEAFF,TRBV5-1,TRBJ1-1
CATSRDGSTDTQYF,TRBV15,TRBJ2-3
CASSWANDRPGNGYTF,TRBV5-1,TRBJ1-2
CASSWRGNPGTEAFF,TRBV5-8,TRBJ1-1
CSVFRQVEAFF,TRBV29-1,TRBJ1-1
CASTPGQGPYNEQFF,TRBV5-1,TRBJ2-1
CASSLGTGRLANYGYTF,TRBV7-8,TRBJ1-2
CASSFAASNQPQHF,TRBV7-2,TRBJ1-5
CATSRGTTNQPQHF,TRBV15,TRBJ1-5
CSVEGPRDGRVNGYTF,TRBV29-1,TRBJ1-2
CASSLVTELYNEQFF,TRBV28,TRBJ2-1
CATSDPQGEGDTQYF,TRBV24-1,TRBJ2-3
CASSPRQGSTEAFF,TRBV3-1/TRBV3-2,TRBJ1-1
CASSYRTGYNQPQHF,TRBV6-6,TRBJ1-5
CASSLMRGVKDEQFF,TRBV5-1,TRBJ2-1
CASSAPEGLQRYEQYF,TRBV11-2,TRBJ2-7
CASSEALREFLLAKNIQYF,TRBV6-1,TRBJ2-4
CASSLSRGVNTGELFF,TRBV7-3,TRBJ2-2
CASSLSSGPGPYEQYF,TRBV7-8,TRBJ2-7
CSGGTDSYEQYF,TRBV29-1,TRBJ2-7
CASSLGGLGYTF,TRBV5-6,TRBJ1-2